This T cell receptor (beta chain) was sequenced in a study of blood T cell repertoires in COVID-19. At the level of the study: Collection of acute and convalescent COVID-19 samples took place in the United States, Italy and Spain. Sources were T cells, B-cell-depleted T cells, or PBMCs; the material itself was cDNA or gDNA.

A single count supports this clone. Measured with immunoSEQ multiplex PCR; TCRdb has only the in-frame clones, and not every one. This sample has 75,000 to 95,000 clones; roughly 85% occur once, and the top ten carry about 5.3%. CDR3 length: 18 residues. CDR1 SGHVS and CDR2 FNYEAQ come from the germline V gene. V trimming: 5 bases; J trimming: 2 bases; junction bases outside the gene matches: 16. The specimen sequenced was peripheral blood. The genes are TRBV7-6 and TRBJ1-1; TRBD1 aligns across 8 bases. The TCR originated in a man in his fifties or sixties with acute or convalescent COVID-19. As DNA, the CDR3 is TGTGCCAGCAGCGGTTCGCAGGGGGCGAGAGTCTTAAACACTGAAGCTTTCTTT. Protein: CASSGSQGARVLNTEAFF.